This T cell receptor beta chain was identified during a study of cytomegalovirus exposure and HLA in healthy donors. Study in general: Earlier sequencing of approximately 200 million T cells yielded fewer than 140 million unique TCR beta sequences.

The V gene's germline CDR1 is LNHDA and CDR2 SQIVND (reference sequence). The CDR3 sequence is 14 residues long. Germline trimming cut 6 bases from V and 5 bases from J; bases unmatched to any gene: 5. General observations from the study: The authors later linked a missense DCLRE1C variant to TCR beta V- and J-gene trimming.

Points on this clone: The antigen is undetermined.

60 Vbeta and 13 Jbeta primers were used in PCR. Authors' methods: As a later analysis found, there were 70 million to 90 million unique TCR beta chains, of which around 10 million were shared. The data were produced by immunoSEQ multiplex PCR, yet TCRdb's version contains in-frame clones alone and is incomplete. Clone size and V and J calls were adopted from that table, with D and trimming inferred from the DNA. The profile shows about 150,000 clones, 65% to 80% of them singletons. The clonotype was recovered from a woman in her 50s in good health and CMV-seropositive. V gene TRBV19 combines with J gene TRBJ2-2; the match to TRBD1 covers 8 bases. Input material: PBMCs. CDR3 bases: TGTGCCAGTAGGGACAGGGCTGGGACCGGGGAGCTGTTTTTT. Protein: CASRDRAGTGELFF. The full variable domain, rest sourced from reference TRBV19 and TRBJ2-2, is DGGITQSPKYLFRKEGQNVTLSCEQNLNHDAMYWYRQDPGQGLRLIYYSQIVNDFQKGDIAEGYSVSREKKESFPLTVTSAQKNPTAFYLCASRDRAGTGELFFGEGSRLTVL.